This TCR beta chain was identified during a study of cytomegalovirus exposure and HLA in healthy donors. Turning to the study itself: Around 78 million unique TCRs, all from HLA-typed donors, were included in an early release of the data.

Vbeta (60) and Jbeta (13) primers were used in the PCR. TCRdb keeps only in-frame clones here, not all; method: immunoSEQ multiplex PCR. Of tens of thousands of clones listed, 50% to 80% are singletons. This CDR3 spans 13 amino acids. Germline V lookup: CDR1 MDHEN, CDR2 SYDVKM. V was shortened by 2 bases and J by 11 bases, with 15 bases between the two germline ends. This chain links TRBV28 with TRBJ1-1; unclear D gene. The material sequenced was PBMCs. The TCR sequence derives from a man between 40 and 49 years old in good health and CMV-seropositive. CDR3 sequence reads: CASSLRSQDRAFF. For the CDR3, the DNA is TGTGCCAGCAGTTTAAGGTCTCAGGATCGGGCTTTCTTT.